These T cell receptor beta chains were read from a single sample in a study of T cells in localized non-small cell lung cancer. Data came from immunoSEQ multiplex PCR; TCRdb stores just in-frame clones and leaves some out. The sample carries some 1,400 clones, about a third recorded once. Sequenced material: normal lung tissue next to the tumor, taken before any cancer treatment. These receptors all stem from a man between 40 and 75 years old with stage I lung adenocarcinoma. The conserved cysteine and the conserved F or W are not part of the CDR3 here.

J gene: TRBJ2-7; V gene: TRBV11-3; CDR3 protein: ASSLTGQGAYEQY
J gene: TRBJ1-1; V gene: TRBV19; CDR3 protein: ASSILRDTEAF
J gene: TRBJ1-1; V gene: TRBV5-1; CDR3 protein: ASSVGQLMNTEAF
J gene: TRBJ2-3; V gene: TRBV14; CDR3 protein: ASSQEGGFRTDTQY
J gene: TRBJ1-2; V gene: TRBV19; CDR3 protein: ASSIPLLRGPYYGYT
J gene: TRBJ2-5; V gene: TRBV6-8; CDR3 protein: ASSYPEWRETQY
J gene: TRBJ2-5; V gene: TRBV11-1; CDR3 protein: ASSPSGAQETQY
J gene: TRBJ1-1; V gene: TRBV7-5; CDR3 protein: ASSQVGQGANTEAF
J gene: TRBJ1-1; V gene: TRBV6-8; CDR3 protein: ASSFAGIVTEAF
J gene: TRBJ2-2; V gene: TRBV5-1; CDR3 protein: ASSLWPNTGELF
J gene: TRBJ2-7; V gene: TRBV19; CDR3 protein: ASSTHQNSMREQY
J gene: TRBJ1-6; V gene: TRBV9; CDR3 protein: ASSARGGNSPLH
J gene: TRBJ2-1; V gene: TRBV23-1; CDR3 protein: ASSPPGGDEQF
J gene: TRBJ2-3; V gene: TRBV7-2; CDR3 protein: ASSFGVSGADTQY
J gene: TRBJ2-3; V gene: TRBV9; CDR3 protein: ASSESSGIGTDTQY
J gene: TRBJ2-5; V gene: TRBV7-8; CDR3 protein: ASSTHGDRGTQY
J gene: TRBJ2-1; V gene: TRBV6-8; CDR3 protein: AIKPGQGVYEQF
J gene: TRBJ2-3; V gene: TRBV5-1; CDR3 protein: ASSVGTGTDTQY
J gene: TRBJ1-4; V gene: TRBV28; CDR3 protein: ASSSRDTWSEKLF
J gene: TRBJ2-1; V gene: TRBV10-2; CDR3 protein: ASSGRVGLVTINEQF
J gene: TRBJ2-5; V gene: TRBV11-3; CDR3 protein: ASSITGTGARETQY
J gene: TRBJ1-1; V gene: TRBV11-3; CDR3 protein: ASSLGLMLTGRNTEAF
J gene: TRBJ1-2; V gene: TRBV1; CDR3 protein: ASSLTVFNYGYT
J gene: TRBJ2-3; V gene: TRBV6-8; CDR3 protein: AISALLAGDTDTQY
J gene: TRBJ2-5; V gene: TRBV9; CDR3 protein: ASSVGRLASQETQY
J gene: TRBJ1-4; V gene: TRBV5-1; CDR3 protein: ASSLGTEGEKLF
J gene: TRBJ2-2; V gene: TRBV19; CDR3 protein: ASSIQGATGELF
J gene: TRBJ2-7; V gene: TRBV11-3; CDR3 protein: ASSLSGGGLYEQY
J gene: TRBJ1-6; V gene: TRBV28; CDR3 protein: ASSLHMIGVRSPLH
J gene: TRBJ1-2; V gene: TRBV11-3; CDR3 protein: ASRVSGGGSYGYT
J gene: TRBJ2-7; V gene: TRBV19; CDR3 protein: ASRPQGRYEQY
J gene: TRBJ1-6; V gene: TRBV28; CDR3 protein: ASSSPREGALNSPLH
J gene: TRBJ2-3; V gene: TRBV6-8; CDR3 protein: ASRPASSLDTQY
J gene: TRBJ1-6; V gene: TRBV19; CDR3 protein: ASRHQGGDLYNSPLH
J gene: TRBJ2-5; V gene: TRBV11-3; CDR3 protein: ASSFDRRTQETQY
J gene: TRBJ2-7; V gene: TRBV6-8; CDR3 protein: ASSVGYSYEQY
J gene: TRBJ1-1; V gene: TRBV28; CDR3 protein: ASSMTGRGTEAF
J gene: TRBJ2-5; V gene: TRBV6-7; CDR3 protein: ATKPRFSQETQY
J gene: TRBJ1-4; V gene: TRBV11-3; CDR3 protein: ASSLNAGQGSEKLF
J gene: TRBJ2-1; V gene: TRBV12-5; CDR3 protein: ASLSTGPYNEQF
J gene: TRBJ2-6; V gene: TRBV11-3; CDR3 protein: ASSLSGLDFSGANVLT
J gene: TRBJ2-7; V gene: TRBV11-3; CDR3 protein: ANSHVWGEGGAGNEQY
J gene: TRBJ2-3; V gene: TRBV5-1; CDR3 protein: ASSLGRGTDPTDTQY
J gene: TRBJ2-7; V gene: TRBV28; CDR3 protein: ASSFLLGESSYEQY
J gene: TRBJ1-5; V gene: TRBV28; CDR3 protein: ASLDRGGYQPQH
J gene: TRBJ2-2; V gene: TRBV6-9; CDR3 protein: ASMRGGDTGELF
J gene: TRBJ2-1; V gene: TRBV5-1; CDR3 protein: ASSSSGYSYNEQF
J gene: TRBJ2-5; V gene: TRBV10-1; CDR3 protein: ASSDHRIEYEETQY
J gene: TRBJ2-5; V gene: TRBV5-1; CDR3 protein: ASSTGQVGLQETQY
J gene: TRBJ2-3; V gene: TRBV4-1; CDR3 protein: ASSQEDPDTQY
J gene: TRBJ2-2; V gene: TRBV15; CDR3 protein: ATSRDRGGTGELF
J gene: TRBJ2-7; V gene: TRBV12-5; CDR3 protein: ASAGVTYEQY
J gene: TRBJ2-3; V gene: TRBV5-4; CDR3 protein: ASSFYATGTQY
J gene: TRBJ2-7; V gene: TRBV10-3; CDR3 protein: AISESSGGGYEQY